This T cell receptor beta chain was captured by sequencing in a study of T cell repertoires in cytomegalovirus infection. Germline lookup yields CDR1 SEHNR and CDR2 FQNEAQ (reference sequence). V lost 5 bases, J lost 2 bases, and 8 bases stayed unmatched. CDR3 length: 16 amino acids. TCRdb itself ran the reads through MiXCR, one entry per CDR3 protein. The table includes 740,000 or so distinct CDR3 sequences, roughly 35% detected once. What was sequenced was PBMCs. This clonotype originated in a human donor in good health (CMV status not recorded). Some clones in this sample may be carry-over from other donors' samples. The V call is TRBV7-9, the J call TRBJ2-3; TRBD1 matches 9 bases. CDR3 protein: CASSPRDRANTDTQYF. In nucleotides, the CDR3 is TGTGCCAGCAGCCCCCGGGACAGGGCCAACACAGATACGCAGTATTTT.